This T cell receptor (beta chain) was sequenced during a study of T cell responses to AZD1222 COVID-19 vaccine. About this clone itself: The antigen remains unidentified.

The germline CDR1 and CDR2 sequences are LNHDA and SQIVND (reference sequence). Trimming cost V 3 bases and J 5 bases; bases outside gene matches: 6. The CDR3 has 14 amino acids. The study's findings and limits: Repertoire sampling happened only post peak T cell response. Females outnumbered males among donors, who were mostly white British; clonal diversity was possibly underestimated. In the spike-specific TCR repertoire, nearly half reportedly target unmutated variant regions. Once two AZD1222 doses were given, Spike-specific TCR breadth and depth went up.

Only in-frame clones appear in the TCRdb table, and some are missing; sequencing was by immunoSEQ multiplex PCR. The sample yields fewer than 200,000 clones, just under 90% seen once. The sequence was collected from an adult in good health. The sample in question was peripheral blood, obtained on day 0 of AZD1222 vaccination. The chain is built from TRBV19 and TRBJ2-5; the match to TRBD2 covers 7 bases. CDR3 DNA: TGTGCCAGTAGTATTACGGGGGGACCGGAGACCCAGTACTTC. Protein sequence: CASSITGGPETQYF.